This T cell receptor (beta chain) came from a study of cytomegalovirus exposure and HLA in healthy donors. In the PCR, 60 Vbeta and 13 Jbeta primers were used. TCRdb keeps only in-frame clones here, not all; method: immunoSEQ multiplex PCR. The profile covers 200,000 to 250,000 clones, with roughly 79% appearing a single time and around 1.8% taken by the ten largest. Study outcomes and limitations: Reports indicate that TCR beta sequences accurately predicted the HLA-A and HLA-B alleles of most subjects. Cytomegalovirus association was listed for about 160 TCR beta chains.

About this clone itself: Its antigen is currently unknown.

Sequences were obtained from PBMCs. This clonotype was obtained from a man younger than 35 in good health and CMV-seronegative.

DNA of the CDR3: TGTGCTAGTGGTTCCGACTCAGGGGTGGGGACTGAAGCTTTCTTT. The encoded protein is CASGSDSGVGTEAFF. This sequence joins TRBV12-5 and TRBJ1-1; possible D gene TRBD1, 6 bases. Trimming removed 4 bases at V and 5 bases at J, with 17 bases between. The germline V gene encodes CDR1 LGHNT and CDR2 FRNRAP. The CDR3 runs 15 residues.